This T cell receptor beta chain was obtained from a study of chronic HIV infection and antiretroviral therapy. A single record per CDR3 protein comes from TCRdb applying MiXCR to the 5' RACE reads. The sample includes more than 25,000 distinct CDR3 sequences, around 9% of them seen just once. Germline lookup yields CDR1 MNHNS and CDR2 SASEGT. The CDR3 covers 16 residues. Trimming removed 4 bases at V and 0 bases at J, with 13 bases between. There are a few counts of this clonotype. The origin of this receptor is an adult who had HIV and had not received antiretroviral therapy, or was an uninfected healthy control (not recorded which). The source material was peripheral blood. The V call is TRBV6-1, the J call TRBJ1-5; D is possibly TRBD1 (6 bases). This CDR3 reads CASSGRRGASNQPQHF. For the CDR3, the DNA is TGTGCCAGCAGTGGACGTCGGGGGGCTAGCAATCAGCCCCAGCATTTT.